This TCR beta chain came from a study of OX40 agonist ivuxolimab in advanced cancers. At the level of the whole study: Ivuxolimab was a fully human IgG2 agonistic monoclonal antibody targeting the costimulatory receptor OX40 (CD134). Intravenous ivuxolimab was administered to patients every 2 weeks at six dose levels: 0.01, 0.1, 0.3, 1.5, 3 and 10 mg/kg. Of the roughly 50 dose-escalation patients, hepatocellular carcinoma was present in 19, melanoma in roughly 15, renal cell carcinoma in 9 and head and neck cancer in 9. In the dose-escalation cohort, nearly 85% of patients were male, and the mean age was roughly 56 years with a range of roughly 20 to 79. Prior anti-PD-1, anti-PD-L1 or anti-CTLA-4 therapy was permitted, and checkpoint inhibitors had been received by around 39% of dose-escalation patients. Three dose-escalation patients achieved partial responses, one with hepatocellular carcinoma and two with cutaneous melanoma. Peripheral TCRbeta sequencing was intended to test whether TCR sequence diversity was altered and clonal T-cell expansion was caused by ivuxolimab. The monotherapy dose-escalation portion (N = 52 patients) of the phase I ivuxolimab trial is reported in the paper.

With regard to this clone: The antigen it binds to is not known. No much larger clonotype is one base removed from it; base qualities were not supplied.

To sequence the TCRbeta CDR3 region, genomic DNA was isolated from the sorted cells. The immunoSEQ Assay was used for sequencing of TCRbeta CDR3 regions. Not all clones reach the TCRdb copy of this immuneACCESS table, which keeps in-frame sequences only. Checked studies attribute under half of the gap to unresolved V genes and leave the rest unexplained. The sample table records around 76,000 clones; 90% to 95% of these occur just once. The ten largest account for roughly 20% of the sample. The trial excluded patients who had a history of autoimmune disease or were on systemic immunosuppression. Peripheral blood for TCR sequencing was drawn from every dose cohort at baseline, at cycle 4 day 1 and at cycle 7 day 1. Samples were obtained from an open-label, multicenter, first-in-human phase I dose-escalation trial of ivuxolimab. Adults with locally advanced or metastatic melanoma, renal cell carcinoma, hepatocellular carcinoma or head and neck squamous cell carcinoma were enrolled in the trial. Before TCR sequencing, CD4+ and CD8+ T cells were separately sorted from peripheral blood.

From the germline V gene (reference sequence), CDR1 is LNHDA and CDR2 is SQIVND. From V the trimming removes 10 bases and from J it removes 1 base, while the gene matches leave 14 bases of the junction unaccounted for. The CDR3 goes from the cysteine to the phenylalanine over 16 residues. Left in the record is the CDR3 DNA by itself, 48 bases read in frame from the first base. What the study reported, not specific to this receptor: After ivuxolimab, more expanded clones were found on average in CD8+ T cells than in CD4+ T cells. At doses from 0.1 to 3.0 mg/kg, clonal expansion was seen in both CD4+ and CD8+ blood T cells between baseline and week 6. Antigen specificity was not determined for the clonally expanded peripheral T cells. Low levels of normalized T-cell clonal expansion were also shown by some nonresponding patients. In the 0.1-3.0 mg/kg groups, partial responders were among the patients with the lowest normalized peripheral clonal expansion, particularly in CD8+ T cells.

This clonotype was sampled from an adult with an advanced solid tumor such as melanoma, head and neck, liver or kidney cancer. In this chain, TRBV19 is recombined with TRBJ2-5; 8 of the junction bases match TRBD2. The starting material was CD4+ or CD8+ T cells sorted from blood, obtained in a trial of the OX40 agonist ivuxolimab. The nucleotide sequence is TGTGCCACCCTTGGGCCGGGGGGGAATCCCCAAGAGACCCAGTACTTC. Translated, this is CATLGPGGNPQETQYF. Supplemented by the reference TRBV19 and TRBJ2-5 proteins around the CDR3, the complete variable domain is DGGITQSPKYLFRKEGQNVTLSCEQNLNHDAMYWYRQDPGQGLRLIYYSQIVNDFQKGDIAEGYSVSREKKESFPLTVTSAQKNPTAFYLCATLGPGGNPQETQYFGPGTRLLVL.